This entry is about one TCR beta chain. The antigen is unknown. Trimming left V 3 bases short and J 0 bases short, with 12 bases between. Germline lookup yields CDR1 SGHNT and CDR2 YENEEA. The CDR3 totals 17 residues. Extracted RNA was reverse transcribed into cDNA, the sequencing template. Method: immunoSEQ multiplex PCR; TCRdb's copy keeps in-frame clones and lacks some. The sample has over 150,000 clones; 50% to 65% are singletons. The data stem from a study of CD8+ T cells in alopecia areata. General observations from the study: Sequencing of scalp samples also includes resident alphabeta T cells from normal skin. Affected lesional scalp, above all in alopecia totalis/universalis, was more clonal than normal scalp.

The treatment here: oral pan-JAK inhibitor, 5-10 mg twice daily. The chain links TRBV11-3 to TRBJ2-6, with D hard to call. The receptor was derived from a human donor with alopecia areata. The sequencing here drew on CD4+ T cells sorted from blood, taken at week 24, from a patient treated with tofacitinib. Here the CDR3 DNA reads TGTGCCAGCAGCTTGCTAACGGGCTCCTCTGGGGCCAACGTCCTGACTTTC. This encodes CASSLLTGSSGANVLTF.